The 17 T cell receptor beta chains reported below all come from one sample, sequenced in a study of CXCR3-negative and CXCR3-positive naive CD8 T cells. The authors made the TRB cDNA libraries by 5' RACE using UMI labels. Using the 5' RACE reads, TCRdb records one entry per CDR3 protein without DNA. This sample's clone table lists about 130,000 distinct CDR3 sequences. Sequenced material: naive CXCR3- CD8+ T cells from blood. Regarding subset: CD45RO-CCR7+CD27+CD95- naive CD8+ T cells lacking CXCR3 (TNR3-). The receptors originated from a human donor in good health. Some clones in this sample may be carry-over from other donors' samples.

The rearrangement uses TRBV7-2 and TRBJ2-7; no DNA is available, so the TRBD1 call from TCRdb remains unchecked. This CDR3 has 14 residues. The germline CDR1 and CDR2 sequences are SGHTA and FQGNSA. The CDR3 region is CASSSGQGVTEQYF. The entire variable domain, with the rest obtained from reference TRBV7-2 and TRBJ2-7, is as follows: GAGVSQSPSNKVTEKGKDVELRCDPISGHTALYWYRQSLGQGLEFLIYFQGNSAPDKSGLPSDRFSAERTGGSVSTLTIQRTQQEDSAVYLCASSSGQGVTEQYFGPGTRLTVT.

The V gene is TRBV18, the J gene TRBJ1-5. CDR1 and CDR2 from the germline V gene are KGHSH and LQKENI. The CDR3 totals 14 residues. CDR3 residues: CASSPTEDNQPQHF.

V is TRBV27 and J is TRBJ2-1; with no DNA, the TCRdb D assignment of TRBD2 cannot be verified. CDR1 and CDR2 (germline): MNHEY, SMNVEV (reference sequence). This CDR3 is built from 17 residues. The CDR3: CASSPSPSGVPYNEQFF.

The chain's CDR3 is CASSYPGGVSSYEQYF. J is TRBJ2-7 and V is TRBV7-9; lacking DNA, the TRBD1 call made by TCRdb goes unchecked. CDR1 is SEHNR and CDR2 is FQNEAQ in the germline V gene (reference sequence). The CDR3 length is 16 residues.

The rearrangement joins TRBV29-1 to TRBJ2-7. The CDR3 is 15 amino acids. Germline assignment: CDR1 SQVTM and CDR2 ANQGSEA. CDR3 protein: CSVEDLVGGSSEQYF.

The chain joins TRBV9 to TRBJ2-7; TCRdb returns TRBD1, unconfirmable since there is no DNA. The CDR3 is made up of 16 amino acids. CDR1 and CDR2 from the germline V gene are SGDLS and YYNGEE. CDR3: CASSADPAGAAYEQYF. Based on the CDR3 plus reference TRBV9 and TRBJ2-7, the full variable domain is DSGVTQTPKHLITATGQRVTLRCSPRSGDLSVYWYQQSLDQGLQFLIQYYNGEERAKGNILERFSAQQFPDLHSELNLSSLELGDSALYFCASSADPAGAAYEQYFGPGTRLTVT.

The gene calls are TRBV4-3 and TRBJ1-5; TCRdb's assignment of TRBD1 cannot be checked, as there is no DNA. Germline CDR1 reads LGHNA; CDR2 reads YSLEER. The CDR3 has 16 residues. The CDR3 loop is CASSPSGGYSNQPQHF.

CDR3 amino acids: CASSGHYGSPVEIRTGELFF. This rearrangement joins TRBV9 to TRBJ2-2; TCRdb's D call of TRBD2 is untestable without DNA. Looked up from germline, CDR1 is SGDLS and CDR2 is YYNGEE. CDR3 size: 20 residues.

The chain's CDR3 is CASSWGQKPTYEQYF. The chain combines TRBV5-1 with TRBJ2-7; the D call from TCRdb, TRBD1, cannot be confirmed without DNA. Looked up from germline, CDR1 is SGHRS and CDR2 is YFSETQ. This CDR3 comprises 15 residues.

This chain joins TRBV9 and TRBJ2-7; the D call from TCRdb, TRBD2, cannot be confirmed without DNA. This CDR3 is built from 15 residues. Germline CDR1 is SGDLS and CDR2 is YYNGEE. The CDR3 here is CASSVDASLGYEQYF. Filled out from reference TRBV9 and TRBJ2-7, the complete variable domain reads DSGVTQTPKHLITATGQRVTLRCSPRSGDLSVYWYQQSLDQGLQFLIQYYNGEERAKGNILERFSAQQFPDLHSELNLSSLELGDSALYFCASSVDASLGYEQYFGPGTRLTVT.

The rearrangement links TRBV5-1 to TRBJ2-1; TCRdb's D call of TRBD2 is untestable without DNA. The germline gives CDR1 SGHRS, CDR2 YFSETQ. There are 18 residues in the CDR3. CDR3 loop: CASTLGLAGRSSYNEQFF.

The chain carries TRBV7-8 and TRBJ2-2; the D call of TRBD1 rests on TCRdb alone, since no DNA is present to check it. The CDR3 extends over 16 amino acids. CDR1 and CDR2 from the germline V gene are SGHVS and FQNEAQ. The CDR3 loop is CASSRWRDRGTGELFF. The full variable domain, its missing parts supplied by reference TRBV7-8 and TRBJ2-2, is GAGVSQSPRYKVAKRGQDVALRCDPISGHVSLFWYQQALGQGPEFLTYFQNEAQLDKSGLPSDRFFAERPEGSVSTLKIQRTQQEDSAVYLCASSRWRDRGTGELFFGEGSRLTVL.

The chain has TRBV29-1 and TRBJ1-1. The CDR3 covers 13 residues. CDR1 SQVTM and CDR2 ANQGSEA come from the germline V gene. The CDR3 here is CSVEESGETEAFF.

The chain combines TRBV4-1 with TRBJ1-5; the TCRdb D gene call, TRBD1, has no DNA to confirm it. This CDR3 has 16 residues. Germline assignment: CDR1 MGHRA and CDR2 YSYEKL. The CDR3 region is CASSQDNPLSNQPQHF.

V gene TRBV12-3 or TRBV12-4 combines with J gene TRBJ2-5; the D call of TRBD2 rests on TCRdb alone, since no DNA is present to check it. This CDR3 comprises 13 residues. The CDR3 here is CASEPEGGETQYF.

J is TRBJ2-5 and V is TRBV4-1; without DNA, the TCRdb call of TRBD1 cannot be checked. Germline CDR1 MGHRA, CDR2 YSYEKL. The CDR3 has 15 amino acids. The CDR3 sequence is CASSQDRAGEETQYF.

The chain links TRBV2 to TRBJ2-1; the TCRdb D gene call, TRBD1, has no DNA to confirm it. The CDR3 runs 14 residues. CDR1 is SNHLY and CDR2 is FYNNEI in the germline V gene. The CDR3 loop is CASPRDRVLDEQFF.